These T cell receptor beta chains were read from a single sample in a study of PD-1 blockade in classical Hodgkin lymphoma. Repertoires were generated with immunoSEQ multiplex PCR, while TCRdb's copy carries only in-frame clones and drops some. The repertoire consists of about 36,000 clones, with approximately 70% occurring once and the leading ten covering approximately 14%. The sample in question was peripheral blood mononuclear cells (PBMCs), obtained before the second cycle of nivolumab. These receptors all stem from a human donor with classical Hodgkin lymphoma. The CDR3 runs from the conserved cysteine through the conserved F or W. Each record gives: V gene, J gene, CDR3 protein.

v_gene: TRBV10-2
j_gene: TRBJ1-4
CDR3aa: CASTDRGRLFF

v_gene: TRBV7-2
j_gene: TRBJ1-5
CDR3aa: CASSPGGAQVAQHF

v_gene: TRBV5-1
j_gene: TRBJ1-2
CDR3aa: CASSLVANYGYTF

v_gene: TRBV6-6
j_gene: TRBJ2-2
CDR3aa: CATQAAGELFF

v_gene: TRBV7-2
j_gene: TRBJ1-5
CDR3aa: CASSSGTRNQPQHF

v_gene: TRBV10-3
j_gene: TRBJ2-7
CDR3aa: CASSYGQTYEQYF

v_gene: TRBV2
j_gene: TRBJ2-5
CDR3aa: CASRLQRGSQETQYF

v_gene: TRBV10-3
j_gene: TRBJ1-5
CDR3aa: CAISGTGPSNQPQHF

v_gene: TRBV13
j_gene: TRBJ2-1
CDR3aa: CASSLGAGGWYNEQFF

v_gene: TRBV4-3
j_gene: TRBJ2-7
CDR3aa: CASSQGPLFSYEQYF

v_gene: TRBV5-8
j_gene: TRBJ2-7
CDR3aa: CASSLVNEQYF

v_gene: TRBV10-3
j_gene: TRBJ1-2
CDR3aa: CAITQTGRSEGYTF

v_gene: TRBV6-1
j_gene: TRBJ1-2
CDR3aa: CASTEEARDSYGYTF

v_gene: TRBV5-6
j_gene: TRBJ1-6
CDR3aa: CASSLDVIQDSPLHF

v_gene: TRBV9
j_gene: TRBJ2-2
CDR3aa: CASSARGSGELFF

v_gene: TRBV7-8
j_gene: TRBJ1-1
CDR3aa: CASSLTGASYRRTEAFF

v_gene: TRBV7-2
j_gene: TRBJ2-7
CDR3aa: CASSSGHEQYF

v_gene: TRBV11-2
j_gene: TRBJ1-2
CDR3aa: CASSLVGESGYTF

v_gene: TRBV18
j_gene: TRBJ1-1
CDR3aa: CASSPWQGSTEAFF

v_gene: TRBV5-1
j_gene: TRBJ2-2
CDR3aa: CASSFGTGVISGELFF

v_gene: TRBV5-1
j_gene: TRBJ2-3
CDR3aa: CASSPSTDTQYF

v_gene: TRBV18
j_gene: TRBJ1-5
CDR3aa: CASSPQEGRGNQPQHF

v_gene: TRBV10-3
j_gene: TRBJ1-1
CDR3aa: CASGAAGNTEAFF

v_gene: TRBV27
j_gene: TRBJ2-1
CDR3aa: CASSLSDYNEQFF

v_gene: TRBV19
j_gene: TRBJ1-1
CDR3aa: CASSIDSHQGREAFF

v_gene: TRBV12-5
j_gene: TRBJ2-5
CDR3aa: CASGPPQLGKGETQYF

v_gene: TRBV25-1
j_gene: TRBJ2-1
CDR3aa: CASRPGGGPRNEQFF

v_gene: TRBV18
j_gene: TRBJ2-1
CDR3aa: CASSPQGLGEQFF

v_gene: TRBV18
j_gene: TRBJ2-7
CDR3aa: CASSPPNSRTSYEQYF

v_gene: TRBV6-1
j_gene: TRBJ2-7
CDR3aa: CASSEVRGYEQYF

v_gene: TRBV2
j_gene: TRBJ1-5
CDR3aa: CASRQGFLSNQPQHF

v_gene: TRBV6-5
j_gene: TRBJ1-5
CDR3aa: CASSYLTGEPQHF

v_gene: TRBV7-2
j_gene: TRBJ2-3
CDR3aa: CASSLAVGITDTQYF

v_gene: TRBV10-3
j_gene: TRBJ1-2
CDR3aa: CAISATGSYGYTF

v_gene: TRBV4-3
j_gene: TRBJ1-1
CDR3aa: CASSQEQTNTEAFF

v_gene: TRBV5-6
j_gene: TRBJ1-1
CDR3aa: CASKWTGEMNTEAFF

v_gene: TRBV25-1
j_gene: TRBJ1-5
CDR3aa: CASRWTGAGQPQHF

v_gene: TRBV19
j_gene: TRBJ2-7
CDR3aa: CASSIGLHQAYEQYF

v_gene: TRBV6-5
j_gene: TRBJ1-3
CDR3aa: CASSSFTGSGNTIYF

v_gene: TRBV9
j_gene: TRBJ2-1
CDR3aa: CASSTRTGVLNEQFF

v_gene: TRBV5-4
j_gene: TRBJ1-2
CDR3aa: CASSFRGQGPYGYTF

v_gene: TRBV5-1
j_gene: TRBJ2-5
CDR3aa: CASSLTGLREETQYF

v_gene: TRBV29-1
j_gene: TRBJ2-2
CDR3aa: CSVDGRADTGELFF

v_gene: TRBV6-5
j_gene: TRBJ1-5
CDR3aa: CASSYSTGGNQPQHF

v_gene: TRBV15
j_gene: TRBJ2-2
CDR3aa: CATSGLMAGELFF

v_gene: TRBV2
j_gene: TRBJ2-2
CDR3aa: CASIGLAGATGELFF

v_gene: TRBV4-3
j_gene: TRBJ2-2
CDR3aa: CASSQGFRVTGELFF

v_gene: TRBV6-5
j_gene: TRBJ1-1
CDR3aa: CASSYQAGGGEAFF